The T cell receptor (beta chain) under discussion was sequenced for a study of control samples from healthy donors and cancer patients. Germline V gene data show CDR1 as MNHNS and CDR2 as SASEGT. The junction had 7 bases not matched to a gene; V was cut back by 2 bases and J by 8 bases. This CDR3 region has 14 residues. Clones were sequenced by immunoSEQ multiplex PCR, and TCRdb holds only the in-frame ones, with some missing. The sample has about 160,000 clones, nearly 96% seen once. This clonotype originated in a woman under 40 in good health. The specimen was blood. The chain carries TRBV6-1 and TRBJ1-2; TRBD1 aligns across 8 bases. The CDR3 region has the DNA TGTGCCAGCAGTGAATACCGGGACAGGCGGGGCTACACCTTC. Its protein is CASSEYRDRRGYTF.